This paragraph reports one T cell receptor beta chain. As yet, its antigen is unknown. The data stem from a study of T cells after yellow fever vaccination. UMIs were added to TCR cDNA along with a universal primer site when it was made by 5'RACE template switching. One entry per CDR3 protein results from TCRdb running MiXCR on the 5' RACE reads. The sample yields about 500,000 distinct CDR3 sequences, around 16% seen once. The CDR3 is made up of 15 amino acids. Germline V gene sequence: CDR1 SEHNR, CDR2 FQNEAQ (reference sequence). With 3 bases removed from V and 1 base from J, the gap between germline ends came to 10 bases. Study-level results: Clones from primary vaccination mostly reappeared after the booster (roughly 95% CD4, less than 90% CD8). The study noted that FACS-sorted repertoires could contain abundant clonotypes contaminating from the bulk population.

The TCR sequence derives from a young man who received the YFV17D yellow fever vaccine. The chain has TRBV7-9 and TRBJ2-4; D is possibly TRBD1 (6 bases). Sequenced material: PBMCs, taken 5 to 6 days after the first yellow fever vaccination. The CDR3 sequence: CASSFEGEAKNIQYF. The CDR3 DNA reads TGTGCCAGCAGCTTCGAGGGGGAGGCCAAAAACATTCAGTACTTC. Using reference TRBV7-9 and TRBJ2-4 for the parts outside the CDR3, the full variable domain is DTGVSQNPRHKITKRGQNVTFRCDPISEHNRLYWYRQTLGQGPEFLTYFQNEAQLEKSRLLSDRFSAERPKGSFSTLEIQRTEQGDSAMYLCASSFEGEAKNIQYFGAGTRLSVL.